Described below is a single TCR beta chain sequence and its context. This clone was counted between two and nine times. Its antigen is currently not known. There are no base qualities to consult, and no much larger clone falls within one base. The CDR3 goes from the cysteine to the phenylalanine over 12 residues. Here the CDR3 DNA is all that survives: 36 bases in frame from base 1. The V end loses 4 bases and the J end loses 10 bases, and a stretch of 11 bases separates them. CDR1 LNHDA and CDR2 SQIVND are derived from the germline V gene (reference sequence). These data are taken from a study of T cell repertoires and HLA-DP antigens (dated by TCRdb to the late 2010s). For context, the study as a whole: The study used an in vitro model of CD4+ T cell alloreactivity in which transduced HeLa cells presented allogeneic HLA-DP. Of the three donors, two were male and one was female, with ages ranging from the 18-to-29 band to the 60-to-69 band. An average DNA input of about 220 ng was used for sorted CD137+CD4+ samples, compared with 950 to 1,500 ng for pre-culture CD4+ samples. Compared with self, one alloantigen differed at one amino acid in the peptide-binding groove and the other differed at fewer than eleven, modelling structurally similar versus dissimilar alloantigens. Findings and caveats that apply to the study as a whole: Limitations were identified as the inclusion of only a few donors, the use of a non-physiological HeLa antigen-presenting system, and the use of total CD4+ responder cells. Similar clonality (around 0.39) was observed for sorted CD137+ cells against both alloantigens, and this clonality was much higher than that observed in pre-culture samples (roughly 0.041). Average cumulative frequency of clones undetected before culture was 35% to 40% against one allele and 50.6% against the other. Separate analysis of naive and memory CD4+ repertoires was not performed.

TCRB CDR3 regions were amplified with the immunoSEQ multiplex PCR using forward primers for 54 TRBV segments and reverse primers for 13 TRBJ segments. Deep resolution, with a target of roughly 220,000 T cell genomes, was applied to the sequencing of pre-culture CD4+ samples. Amplicons were sequenced on an Illumina HiSeq System, producing 87 bp reads covering the CDR3. The original pipeline was this. Reads were corrected for PCR and sequencing errors, and CDR3 regions were defined by alignment to IMGT reference sequences. Synthetic template pools were used to estimate counts of templates and unique rearrangements. Clonality was calculated as 1 minus Pielou's evenness. The Daley-Smith estimator was used to estimate richness. Morisita's index was used to measure repertoire overlap. A clone counted as low-abundance if it appeared in cultured samples but went undetected in the pre-culture repertoire of the same donor. TCRdb stores this immuneACCESS table with in-frame sequences only. Part of the clones is absent; in the studies checked, under half of the shortfall reflects unresolved V genes, and no reason is known for the rest. The V and J calls and clone size were taken over from that table, and D and trimming were inferred from the DNA. The sample table shows about 89,000 clones, and about 89% are seen once. The ten largest clones capture around 1.7% of the sample.

Magnetic bead negative selection was used to isolate untouched CD4+ T cells from Ficoll-separated PBMC, with an average purity of approximately 98%. Using magnetic beads, untouched CD4+ T cells were isolated from Ficoll-separated PBMC at around 98% purity, with only negligible CD8+ contamination. Peripheral blood mononuclear cells came from the buffy coats of a few healthy blood donors, who served as the study's donors. CMV seronegative status was shared by all three donors. Genomic DNA was extracted with the DNeasy Blood & Tissue Kit. Genomic DNA from sorted CD137+CD4+ cells and from pre-culture CD4+ baseline samples of each subject was subjected to TCRB sequencing.

Input material: CD4+ T cells from PBMCs. Rearrangement joined TRBV19 to TRBJ2-1, with TRBD1 tentatively as D gene (5 bases match). This sequence originates from a man aged 45-65 years in good health and CMV-seronegative. For the CDR3, the sequence is CASSSWTIEQFF. The nucleotide sequence reads as follows: TGTGCCAGTAGTAGCTGGACAATCGAGCAGTTCTTC. Outside the CDR3, residues come from the reference TRBV19 and TRBJ2-1 proteins, so the full variable domain is: DGGITQSPKYLFRKEGQNVTLSCEQNLNHDAMYWYRQDPGQGLRLIYYSQIVNDFQKGDIAEGYSVSREKKESFPLTVTSAQKNPTAFYLCASSSWTIEQFFGPGTRLTVL.